A selection of T cell receptor beta chains follows, all from one sample in a study of blood T cell repertoires in COVID-19. Method: immunoSEQ multiplex PCR; TCRdb's copy keeps in-frame clones and lacks some. The sample lists approximately 260,000 clones, under 90% seen once, with under 2.5% in the top ten. Sequencing was done on a sample of PBMCs or T cells enriched from blood (not recorded which). All receptors come from a woman aged 55 to 70 who had recovered from COVID-19. CDR3s include the opening cysteine and the closing phenylalanine or tryptophan. Each record gives: J gene, CDR3 length, V gene, D gene, CDR3 protein, CDR3 DNA. The D gene is left open where the match is weak.

J: TRBJ2-7
length: 13
V: TRBV6-5
D: NA
CDR3: CASPHGQTYEQYF
DNA: TGTGCCAGCCCGCACGGACAGACCTACGAGCAGTACTTC

J: TRBJ1-1
length: 13
V: TRBV30
D: NA
CDR3: CASTRVVVTEAFF
DNA: TGTGCTTCGACGAGGGTTGTTGTCACTGAAGCTTTCTTT

J: TRBJ1-5
length: 13
V: TRBV12-3/TRBV12-4
D: NA
CDR3: CASSSGADQPQHF
DNA: TGTGCCAGCAGTTCAGGGGCGGATCAGCCCCAGCATTTT

J: TRBJ1-2
length: 13
V: TRBV11-2
D: NA
CDR3: CASSLDRNRGYTF
DNA: TGTGCCAGCAGCTTAGACAGGAACAGGGGCTACACCTTC

J: TRBJ2-1
length: 16
V: TRBV5-1
D: NA
CDR3: CASSTALGGVFDEQFF
DNA: TGCGCCAGCAGCACCGCACTAGGAGGGGTTTTCGATGAGCAGTTCTTC

J: TRBJ2-1
length: 13
V: TRBV27
D: NA
CDR3: CASTERDDNEQFF
DNA: TGTGCCAGCACCGAGAGGGATGACAATGAGCAGTTCTTC

J: TRBJ2-2
length: 13
V: TRBV10-3
D: NA
CDR3: CAILGQTTGELFF
DNA: TGTGCCATCCTCGGACAGACGACCGGGGAGCTGTTTTTT

J: TRBJ2-7
length: 15
V: TRBV11-2
D: TRBD2
CDR3: CASSSLAGGSYEQYF
DNA: TGTGCCAGCAGCTCGTTAGCGGGAGGATCCTACGAGCAGTACTTC

J: TRBJ1-1
length: 12
V: TRBV2
D: NA
CDR3: CASSEYGVEAFF
DNA: TGTGCCAGCAGTGAATATGGAGTTGAAGCTTTCTTT

J: TRBJ2-3
length: 16
V: TRBV18
D: TRBD2
CDR3: CASSPAGTSGTDTQYF
DNA: TGTGCCAGCTCACCTGCCGGGACTAGCGGCACAGATACGCAGTATTTT

J: TRBJ2-7
length: 13
V: TRBV7-2
D: TRBD2
CDR3: CASSVRLAREQYF
DNA: TGTGCCAGCAGCGTCCGACTAGCGAGGGAGCAGTACTTC

J: TRBJ2-1
length: 15
V: TRBV9
D: NA
CDR3: CASSVGGTSYNEQFF
DNA: TGTGCCAGCAGCGTCGGGGGAACCTCCTACAATGAGCAGTTCTTC

J: TRBJ1-1
length: 14
V: TRBV7-2
D: NA
CDR3: CASSLALQGTEAFF
DNA: TGTGCCAGCAGCTTAGCGCTGCAGGGGACTGAAGCTTTCTTT